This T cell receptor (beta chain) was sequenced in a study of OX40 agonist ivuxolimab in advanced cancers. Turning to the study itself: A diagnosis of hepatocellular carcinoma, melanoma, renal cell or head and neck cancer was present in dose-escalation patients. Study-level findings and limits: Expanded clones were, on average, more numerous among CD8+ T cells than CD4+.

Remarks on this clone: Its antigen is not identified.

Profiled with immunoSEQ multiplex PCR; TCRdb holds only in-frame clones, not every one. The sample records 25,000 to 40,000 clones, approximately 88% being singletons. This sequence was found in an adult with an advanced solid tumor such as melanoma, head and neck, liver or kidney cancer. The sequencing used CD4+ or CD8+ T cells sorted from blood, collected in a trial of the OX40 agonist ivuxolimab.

The CDR3 DNA reads TGTGCCAGCATCCCAGGACAGGGCGATAACTATGGCTACACCTTC. Translated: CASIPGQGDNYGYTF. The chain couples TRBV6-5 to TRBJ1-2; 8 nucleotides match TRBD1. The CDR3 covers 15 residues. The germline V gene encodes CDR1 MNHEY and CDR2 SVGAGI. V shed 7 bases, J shed 1 base, and the junction held 8 bases outside the gene matches.